The 14 T cell receptor beta chains below were found in one sample sequenced in a study of siplizumab effects on memory and regulatory T cells. The method was immunoSEQ multiplex PCR; TCRdb's version includes in-frame clones alone and lacks a portion of them. Among about 64,000 clones listed, 95% to 98% were seen once. Sequenced: naive CD8+ T cells sorted from blood. All receptors derive from a human donor in good health.

The J gene is TRBJ2-2, the V gene TRBV5-4; D remains ambiguous. This CDR3 has 13 residues. Germline CDR1 and CDR2: SGHNT and YYREEE (reference sequence). With 1 base removed from V and 6 bases from J, the gap between germline ends came to 7 bases. The CDR3 nucleotides are TGTGCCAGCAGCTTGTGGGGTGCCGGGGAGCTGTTTTTT. Its protein product is CASSLWGAGELFF.

The chain is built from TRBV27 and TRBJ1-1; 8 bases fit TRBD1. The CDR3 contains 15 residues. Germline CDR1 is MNHEY and CDR2 is SMNVEV (reference sequence). J gave up 1 base and V 5 bases, and 6 bases lay outside the gene matches. CDR3 in amino acids: CASSQRTGSNTEAFF. Written as DNA, the CDR3 is TGTGCCAGCAGTCAGAGGACAGGGTCGAACACTGAAGCTTTCTTT.

The chain links TRBV9 to TRBJ2-5; 11 nucleotides line up with TRBD2. The length of the CDR3 is 17 residues. Trimming took 3 bases from V and 1 from J; bases not matched to a gene: 8. Germline values: CDR1 SGDLS, CDR2 YYNGEE. The DNA of the CDR3 is TGTGCCAGCAGCGACATACTAGCGGGGGATTTCCAAGAGACCCAGTACTTC. Its protein product is CASSDILAGDFQETQYF.

The V and J genes are TRBV27 and TRBJ2-1; TRBD2 agrees at 10 bases. V was clipped by 2 bases and J by 8 bases; unmatched bases: 6. This CDR3 has 15 residues. Germline CDR1 and CDR2: MNHEY and SMNVEV (reference sequence). CDR3 coding DNA: TGTGCCAGCAGTTTAAGTAGCGGGGGGCCCTATGAGCAGTTCTTC. Translating it yields CASSLSSGGPYEQFF.

Regarding this clone: Additional DNA sequences in this sample encode the identical CDR3. This rearrangement joins TRBV5-4 to TRBJ1-1; unclear D gene. The V gene lost 4 bases and the J gene lost 5 bases, with 9 bases spanning the gap. Germline CDR1 reads SGHNT; CDR2 reads YYREEE (reference sequence). This CDR3 spans 12 amino acids. DNA for the CDR3: TGTGCCAGCAGCCGTGGTGAAACTGAAGCTTTCTTT. The encoded protein is CASSRGETEAFF. Using reference TRBV5-4 and TRBJ1-1 for the parts outside the CDR3, the full variable domain is ETGVTQSPTHLIKTRGQQVTLRCSSQSGHNTVSWYQQALGQGPQFIFQYYREEENGRGNFPPRFSGLQFPNYSSELNVNALELDDSALYLCASSRGETEAFFGQGTRLTVV.

The J gene is TRBJ2-7, the V gene TRBV19; 9 bases are a match to TRBD1. There are 13 residues in the CDR3. V dropped 7 bases and J dropped 5; count of bases not matched to a gene: 6. Germline V gives CDR1 LNHDA, CDR2 SQIVND (reference sequence). CDR3 region: CASTQQGADEQYF. The DNA for the CDR3 is TGTGCCAGTACGCAACAGGGGGCCGACGAGCAGTACTTC.

The chain combines TRBV7-2 with TRBJ1-6; possibly TRBD1 for D (5 bases). This CDR3 is built from 15 residues. Trimming took 5 bases from V and 6 from J, leaving 14 bases between them. In germline, CDR1 is SGHTA, CDR2 FQGNSA. The CDR3 DNA reads as TGTGCCAGCAGCGCCGGGACGGATGGTAATTCACCCCTCCACTTT. Protein product: CASSAGTDGNSPLHF.

The J gene is TRBJ2-2, the V gene TRBV30; D is ambiguous. V gave up 0 bases and J gave up 12 bases, with 14 bases separating them. This CDR3 contains 13 residues. CDR1 and CDR2 (germline): GTSNPN, SVGIG (reference sequence). The DNA of the CDR3 is TGTGCCTGGAGTGTATATTCGGCGTCTCAGCTGTTTTTT. Encoded protein: CAWSVYSASQLFF. The variable domain in full, with the rest retrieved from reference TRBV30 and TRBJ2-2, is SQTIHQWPATLVQPVGSPLSLECTVEGTSNPNLYWYRQAAGRGLQLLFYSVGIGQISSEVPQNLSASRPQDRQFILSSKKLLLSDSGFYLCAWSVYSASQLFFGEGSRLTVL.

The CDR3 sequence is CASSPQGQPSYEQYF. The CDR3 DNA is TGTGCCAGCAGCCCCCAGGGACAGCCCTCCTACGAGCAGTACTTC. This rearrangement joins TRBV7-9 to TRBJ2-7; 7 bases match TRBD1. Trimming at V came to 5 bases and at J to 0 bases, leaving 7 bases not matched to a gene. The germline CDR1 and CDR2 sequences are SEHNR and FQNEAQ (reference sequence). The CDR3 is made up of 15 amino acids.

CDR3 protein: CASGSGGSYNEQFF. DNA of the CDR3: TGTGCCAGTGGATCGGGGGGGTCCTACAATGAGCAGTTCTTC. The chain uses TRBV19 and TRBJ2-1; 8 bases map to TRBD2. V was clipped by 8 bases and J by 1 base; unmatched bases: 4. Germline V gene data show CDR1 as LNHDA and CDR2 as SQIVND (reference sequence). This CDR3 is 14 amino acids long.

The V call is TRBV7-3, the J call TRBJ2-7; perhaps D is TRBD1 or TRBD2 (6 bases each). Germline CDR1 reads SGHTA; CDR2 reads FQGTGA. The CDR3 is 13 residues long. Trimming pared 4 bases from V and 9 bases from J, leaving 16 bases between. The CDR3 region has the DNA TGTGCCAGCAGCTGGGCCGGGGGCGACGGGCAGTACTTC. Protein: CASSWAGGDGQYF.

To note about this clone: This specimen includes other DNA sequences encoding the same CDR3. The chain couples TRBV5-4 to TRBJ2-7; D remains unclear. This CDR3 is 11 amino acids long. V lost 4 bases and J 1 base, leaving 3 bases between the germline ends. Germline loops: CDR1 SGHNT, CDR2 YYREEE (reference sequence). The CDR3 bases are TGTGCCAGCAGCAGTTCCTACGAGCAGTACTTC. Protein sequence: CASSSSYEQYF.

The chain employs TRBV4-1 and TRBJ2-7; D perhaps matches TRBD2 (6 bases). Trimming pared 3 bases from V and 3 bases from J, leaving 12 bases between. The CDR3 extends over 14 amino acids. Germline CDR1 and CDR2: MGHRA and YSYEKL. The CDR3, as DNA: TGCGCCAGCAGCCAGCGGGGTAACTACTACGAGCAGTACTTC. Its translation: CASSQRGNYYEQYF.

The V call is TRBV15, the J call TRBJ2-7, with 7 bases aligning to TRBD2. This CDR3 has 16 residues. V dropped 0 bases and J dropped 2; count of bases not matched to a gene: 7. In germline, CDR1 is LNHNV, CDR2 YYDKDF (reference sequence). The CDR3, as DNA: TGTGCCACCAGCAGAGATGGGGAGGGAAGAGCCTACGAGCAGTACTTC. Amino acid sequence: CATSRDGEGRAYEQYF.